This is a list of T cell receptor beta chains from one sample in a study of T cells in tumors and immune-related adverse events. Sequencing was performed with immunoSEQ multiplex PCR; in TCRdb, only in-frame clones are kept and a portion is missing. This sample has around 10,000 clones, with around 92% found just once. This specimen was lymph node tissue, taken from a patient treated with anti-PD-1 therapy. Receptors originate from a female donor with metastatic renal cell carcinoma. Each CDR3 is given with its conserved first and last residue. The order of the fields is J gene, V gene, CDR3 length, CDR3 protein.

>TRBJ1-1|TRBV4-1|13
CASSRIGGTEAFF
>TRBJ2-1|TRBV28|17
CASSTAGGLDGADEQFF
>TRBJ1-5|TRBV6-6|15
CASSSNSRGLLTQHF
>TRBJ2-7|TRBV11-3|15
CASSFSSPTSYEQYF
>TRBJ1-2|TRBV6-1|14
CASRPSGGSEGYTF
>TRBJ2-1|TRBV9|16
CASSAPPGQGNNEQFF
>TRBJ2-1|TRBV9|17
CASSEPLAGPYYNEQFF
>TRBJ1-4|TRBV5-1|15
CASRTTGTHNEKLFF
>TRBJ2-1|TRBV21-1|20
CASSKAGAKKTGSGYNEQFF
>TRBJ2-1|TRBV11-3|14
CASSLLSSYNEQFF
>TRBJ1-3|TRBV29-1|13
CSVTGYSGNTIYF
>TRBJ1-5|TRBV27|16
CASSLRGGMRNQPQHF
>TRBJ2-7|TRBV7-2|15
CASSSTGQAPYEQYF
>TRBJ2-7|TRBV20-1|11
CSAQGAYEQYF
>TRBJ2-7|TRBV4-2|16
CASSQDLGDTAYEQYF
>TRBJ2-7|TRBV5-5|15
CASTYSSPTVYEQYF
>TRBJ2-7|TRBV4-3|19
CASSQETLSSSGGWYEQYF
>TRBJ2-1|TRBV5-1|15
CASSLSLAGSNEQFF
>TRBJ1-1|TRBV7-6|13
CASSQDLNTEAFF
>TRBJ2-5|TRBV5-1|15
CASSLFRGPQETQYF
>TRBJ1-2|TRBV27|15
CASSSKGTGVRGYTF
>TRBJ2-3|TRBV11-3|16
CASSWGTSESTDTQYF
>TRBJ2-1|TRBV5-4|14
CASSPRTGRNEQFF
>TRBJ2-4|TRBV5-1|15
CASREGFLGENIQYF
>TRBJ2-7|TRBV7-9|16
CASSLIVAGGNYEQYF
>TRBJ2-1|TRBV5-6|17
CASSLTGSIGSYNEQFF
>TRBJ2-7|TRBV7-8|13
CASIPVASGEQYF
>TRBJ2-1|TRBV11-2|16
CASSLMRGGRVNEQFF